A selection of T cell receptor beta chains follows, all from one sample in a study of blood T cell repertoires in COVID-19. Produced via immunoSEQ multiplex PCR; TCRdb's table is partial and in-frame only. Among about 150,000 clones listed, 80% to 90% were seen once. The sample consisted of peripheral blood. The receptor set was obtained from a man aged 55-75 years with active or convalescent COVID-19. CDR3s include the opening cysteine and the closing phenylalanine or tryptophan. Fields, in order: J gene, clone size, V gene, D gene, CDR3 protein, CDR3 DNA. D genes are given only for firm matches. Size is stated for part of the rows, as once, few or many counts, or as a class when the clone is expanded.

TRBJ2-7,once,TRBV14,TRBD1,CASSRTGGSYEQYF,TGTGCCAGCAGTCGTACAGGGGGATCATACGAGCAGTACTTC
TRBJ2-5,NA,TRBV6-2/TRBV6-3,TRBD2,CASSSAKTSGRAVGETQYF,TGTGCCAGCAGTTCCGCCAAGACTAGCGGGAGGGCCGTGGGTGAGACCCAGTACTTC
TRBJ1-1,NA,TRBV7-2,NA,CASSLKLAGGEAFF,TGTGCCAGCAGCTTAAAGTTGGCGGGGGGTGAAGCTTTCTTT
TRBJ1-5,NA,TRBV5-1,NA,CASSPDNNQPQHF,TGCGCCAGCAGCCCGGACAACAATCAGCCCCAGCATTTT
TRBJ2-5,NA,TRBV5-1,TRBD2,CASSLDSGIATQYF,TGCGCCAGCAGCTTGGATAGCGGGATAGCGACCCAGTACTTC
TRBJ2-1,NA,TRBV7-2,NA,CASSLAQARQSSYNEQFF,TGTGCCAGCAGCTTAGCTCAGGCAAGGCAAAGCTCCTACAATGAGCAGTTCTTC
TRBJ2-7,NA,TRBV24-1,TRBD2,CATSDPSGSSYEQYF,TGTGCCACCAGTGACCCAAGCGGGAGCTCCTACGAGCAGTACTTC
TRBJ1-1,NA,TRBV4-3,NA,CASSQEQGQDTEAFF,TGCGCCAGCAGCCAAGAGCAGGGTCAAGACACTGAAGCTTTCTTT
TRBJ2-1,NA,TRBV7-9,TRBD2,CASSPTSGSPNEQFF,TGTGCCAGCAGCCCGACTAGCGGGAGTCCCAATGAGCAGTTCTTC
TRBJ2-3,NA,TRBV5-1,NA,CASSLRGSGSTDTQYF,TGCGCCAGCAGCTTGCGTGGTAGCGGTAGCACAGATACGCAGTATTTT
TRBJ2-5,NA,TRBV25-1,NA,CASSAPYYQETQYF,TGTGCCAGCAGTGCCCCCTATTACCAAGAGACCCAGTACTTC
TRBJ2-3,NA,TRBV3-1/TRBV3-2,TRBD2,CASSFLAATSRDTQYF,TGTGCCAGCAGCTTCCTAGCGGCCACCTCAAGGGATACGCAGTATTTT
TRBJ2-1,NA,TRBV19,TRBD2,CASSRSGVYNEQFF,TGTGCCAGTAGCAGAAGCGGGGTCTACAATGAGCAGTTCTTC
TRBJ2-7,NA,TRBV27,TRBD1,CASRRDRVNEQYF,TGTGCCAGCAGGAGGGACAGGGTGAACGAGCAGTACTTC
TRBJ1-5,NA,TRBV19,TRBD1,CASSTRQGANHF,TGTGCCAGTAGTACGCGACAGGGGGCCAACCATTTT
TRBJ1-2,few,TRBV19,NA,CASSPRLAKGYTF,TGTGCCAGTAGTCCGCGACTGGCGAAAGGCTACACCTTC
TRBJ1-1,NA,TRBV28,TRBD1,CASSLQGAVSTEAFF,TGTGCCAGCAGTTTACAGGGGGCAGTTAGCACTGAAGCTTTCTTT
TRBJ2-7,once,TRBV7-2,TRBD2,CASSLGPAGGPYEQYF,TGTGCCAGCAGCTTAGGCCCAGCGGGAGGGCCGTACGAGCAGTACTTC
TRBJ2-5,NA,TRBV13,NA,CASSHRRVGETQYF,TGTGCCAGCAGCCACCGCAGGGTAGGGGAGACCCAGTACTTC
TRBJ2-5,NA,TRBV10-2,TRBD2,CASSPSGRKETQYF,TGCGCCAGCAGCCCTAGCGGGAGAAAGGAGACCCAGTACTTC
TRBJ1-1,NA,TRBV6-2/TRBV6-3,TRBD1,CASSLQGMNTEAFF,TGTGCCAGCAGTTTACAGGGGATGAACACTGAAGCTTTCTTT
TRBJ1-1,NA,TRBV5-1,TRBD1,CASSPPAGQGYTEAFF,TGCGCCAGCAGCCCCCCCGCGGGACAGGGGTACACTGAGGCTTTCTTT
TRBJ2-2,NA,TRBV13,TRBD1,CASREERAGGYTGELFF,TGTGCCAGCAGGGAAGAAAGGGCAGGGGGCTACACCGGGGAGCTGTTTTTT
TRBJ2-7,NA,TRBV6-5,NA,CASSDGLFEQYF,TGTGCCAGCAGCGATGGACTCTTCGAGCAGTACTTC
TRBJ2-5,NA,TRBV9,NA,CASSVDRGGPQETQYF,TGTGCCAGCAGCGTAGATAGAGGAGGGCCGCAAGAGACCCAGTACTTC
TRBJ2-1,NA,TRBV24-1,TRBD2,CATSEPSGGPAGTGEQFF,TGTGCCACCAGTGAGCCTAGCGGGGGCCCAGCGGGGACCGGTGAGCAGTTCTTC
TRBJ2-4,NA,TRBV12-3/TRBV12-4,NA,CASSRIDIQYF,TGTGCCAGCAGTCGTATAGACATTCAGTACTTC
TRBJ1-2,NA,TRBV5-1,NA,CASSGRAEGHGYTF,TGCGCCAGCAGCGGGAGGGCAGAGGGCCATGGCTACACCTTC
TRBJ1-5,once,TRBV19,TRBD1,CASSPTGTGTQPQHF,TGTGCCAGTAGTCCTACTGGGACAGGGACTCAGCCCCAGCATTTT
TRBJ1-2,NA,TRBV11-2,TRBD1,CASRSYTGGGGYTF,TGTGCCAGCAGGTCCTATACAGGGGGGGGCGGCTACACCTTC
TRBJ1-5,NA,TRBV6-5,NA,CASSSASRGNQPQHF,TGTGCCAGCAGTTCAGCGAGCAGGGGCAATCAGCCCCAGCATTTT
TRBJ2-7,NA,TRBV28,NA,CASSLAGNAYEQYF,TGTGCCAGCAGTTTAGCGGGAAATGCCTACGAGCAGTACTTC